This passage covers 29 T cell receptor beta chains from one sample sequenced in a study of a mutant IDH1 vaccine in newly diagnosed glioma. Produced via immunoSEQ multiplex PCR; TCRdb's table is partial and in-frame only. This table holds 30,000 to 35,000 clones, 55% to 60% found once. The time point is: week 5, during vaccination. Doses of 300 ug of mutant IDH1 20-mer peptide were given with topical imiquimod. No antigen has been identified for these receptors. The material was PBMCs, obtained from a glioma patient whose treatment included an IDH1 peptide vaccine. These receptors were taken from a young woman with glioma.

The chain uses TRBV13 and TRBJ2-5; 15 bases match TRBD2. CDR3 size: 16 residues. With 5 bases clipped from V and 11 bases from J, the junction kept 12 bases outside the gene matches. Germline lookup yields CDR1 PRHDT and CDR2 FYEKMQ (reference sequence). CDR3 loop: CASSPGTSGGTREQYF. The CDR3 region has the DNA TGTGCCAGCAGCCCTGGGACTAGCGGGGGGACTAGGGAGCAGTACTTC.

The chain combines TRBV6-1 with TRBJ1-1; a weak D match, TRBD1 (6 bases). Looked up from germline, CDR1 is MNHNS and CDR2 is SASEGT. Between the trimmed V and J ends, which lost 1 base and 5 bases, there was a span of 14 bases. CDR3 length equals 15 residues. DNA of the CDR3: TGTGCCAGCAGTGAAGAGCAGGGGACGCGGACTGAAGCTTTCTTT. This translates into CASSEEQGTRTEAFF.

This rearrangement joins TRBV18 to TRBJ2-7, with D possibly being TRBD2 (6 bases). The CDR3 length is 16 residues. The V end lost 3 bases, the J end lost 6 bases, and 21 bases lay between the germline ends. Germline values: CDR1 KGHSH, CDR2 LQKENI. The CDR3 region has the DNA TGTGCCAGCTCACCTATGAGGATGCGGGGCACGGCCGAGCAGTACTTC. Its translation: CASSPMRMRGTAEQYF.

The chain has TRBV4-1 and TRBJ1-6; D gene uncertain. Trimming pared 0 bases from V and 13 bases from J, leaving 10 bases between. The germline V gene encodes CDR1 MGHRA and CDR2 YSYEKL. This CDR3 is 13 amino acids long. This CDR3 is CASSQDSSLPLHF. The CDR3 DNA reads TGCGCCAGCAGCCAAGATTCGAGTCTCCCCCTCCACTTT.

CDR3 DNA sequence: TGTGCCAGCAGTTCCAATACAGTCGCCACATCCTACGAGCAGTACTTC. As protein: CASSSNTVATSYEQYF. This chain uses TRBV27 with TRBJ2-7; D is uncertain. Germline CDR1 and CDR2: MNHEY and SMNVEV (reference sequence). The V end was cut by 4 bases, the J end by 1 base, with 17 bases between. CDR3 length equals 16 residues.

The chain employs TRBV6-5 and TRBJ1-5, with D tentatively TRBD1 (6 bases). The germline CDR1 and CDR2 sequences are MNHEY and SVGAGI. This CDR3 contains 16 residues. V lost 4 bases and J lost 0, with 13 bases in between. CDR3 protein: CASSSLIQGSNQPQHF. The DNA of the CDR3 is TGTGCCAGCAGTTCCCTTATACAGGGTAGCAATCAGCCCCAGCATTTT.

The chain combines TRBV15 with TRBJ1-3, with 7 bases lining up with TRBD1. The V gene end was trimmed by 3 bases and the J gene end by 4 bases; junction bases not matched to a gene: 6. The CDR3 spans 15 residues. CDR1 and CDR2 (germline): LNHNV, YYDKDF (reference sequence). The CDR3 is CATSSLTQGGNTIYF. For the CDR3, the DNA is TGTGCCACCAGCAGTTTAACACAGGGGGGAAACACCATATATTTT. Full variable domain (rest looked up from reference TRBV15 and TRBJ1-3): DAMVIQNPRYQVTQFGKPVTLSCSQTLNHNVMYWYQQKSSQAPKLLFHYYDKDFNNEADTPDNFQSRRPNTSFCFLDIRSPGLGDTAMYLCATSSLTQGGNTIYFGEGSWLTVV.

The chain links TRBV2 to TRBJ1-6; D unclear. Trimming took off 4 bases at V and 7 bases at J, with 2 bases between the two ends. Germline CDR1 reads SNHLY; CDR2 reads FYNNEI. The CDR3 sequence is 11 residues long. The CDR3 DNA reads TGTGCCAGCAGTGTAAATTCACCCCTCCACTTT. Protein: CASSVNSPLHF.

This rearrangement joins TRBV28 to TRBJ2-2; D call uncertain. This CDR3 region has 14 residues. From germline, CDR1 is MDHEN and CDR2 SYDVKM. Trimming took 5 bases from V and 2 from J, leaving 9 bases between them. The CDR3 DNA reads TGTGCCAGCAGTCGGACGCCTAACACCGGGGAGCTGTTTTTT. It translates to CASSRTPNTGELFF.

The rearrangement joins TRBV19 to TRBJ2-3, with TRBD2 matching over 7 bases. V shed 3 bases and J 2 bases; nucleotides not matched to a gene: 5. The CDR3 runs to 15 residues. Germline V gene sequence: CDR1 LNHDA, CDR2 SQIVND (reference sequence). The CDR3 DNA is TGTGCCAGTAGTATGGGAGGGGTAAACACAGATACGCAGTATTTT. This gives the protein CASSMGGVNTDTQYF.

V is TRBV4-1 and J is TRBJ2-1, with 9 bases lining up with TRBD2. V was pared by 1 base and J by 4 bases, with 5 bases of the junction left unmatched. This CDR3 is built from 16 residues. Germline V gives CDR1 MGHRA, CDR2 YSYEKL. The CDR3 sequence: CASSQVASGIYNEQFF. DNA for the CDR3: TGCGCCAGCAGCCAAGTAGCTAGCGGGATTTACAATGAGCAGTTCTTC.

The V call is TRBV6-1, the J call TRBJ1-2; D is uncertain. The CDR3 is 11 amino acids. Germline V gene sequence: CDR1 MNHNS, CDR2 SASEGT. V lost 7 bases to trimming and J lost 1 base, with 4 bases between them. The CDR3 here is CASTVNYGYTF. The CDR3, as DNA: TGTGCCAGCACCGTTAACTATGGCTACACCTTC.

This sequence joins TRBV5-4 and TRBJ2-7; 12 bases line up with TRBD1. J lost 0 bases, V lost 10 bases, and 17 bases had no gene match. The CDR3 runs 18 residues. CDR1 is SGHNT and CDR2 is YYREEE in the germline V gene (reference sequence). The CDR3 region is CAFRPGQGAYDGSYEQYF. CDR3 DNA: TGTGCCTTCCGACCGGGACAGGGGGCTTATGATGGCTCCTACGAGCAGTACTTC.

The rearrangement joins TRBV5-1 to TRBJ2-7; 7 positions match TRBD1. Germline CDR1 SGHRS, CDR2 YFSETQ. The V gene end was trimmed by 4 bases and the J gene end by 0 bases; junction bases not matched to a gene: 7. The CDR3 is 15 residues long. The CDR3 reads CASSLNTGASYEQYF. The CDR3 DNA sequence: TGCGCCAGCAGCCTCAATACAGGGGCCTCCTACGAGCAGTACTTC.

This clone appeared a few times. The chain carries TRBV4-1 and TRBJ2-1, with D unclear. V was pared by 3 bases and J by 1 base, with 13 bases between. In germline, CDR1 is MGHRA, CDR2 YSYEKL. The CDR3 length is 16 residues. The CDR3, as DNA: TGCGCCAGCAGCCACATAGACATATTTTCCTACAATGAGCAGTTCTTC. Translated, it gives CASSHIDIFSYNEQFF.

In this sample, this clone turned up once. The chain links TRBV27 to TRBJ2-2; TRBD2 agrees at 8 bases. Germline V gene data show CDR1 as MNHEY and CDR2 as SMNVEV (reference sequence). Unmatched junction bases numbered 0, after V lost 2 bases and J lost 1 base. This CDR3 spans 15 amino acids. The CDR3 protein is CASSLTSGNTGELFF. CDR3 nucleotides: TGTGCCAGCAGTTTAACTAGCGGGAACACCGGGGAGCTGTTTTTT.

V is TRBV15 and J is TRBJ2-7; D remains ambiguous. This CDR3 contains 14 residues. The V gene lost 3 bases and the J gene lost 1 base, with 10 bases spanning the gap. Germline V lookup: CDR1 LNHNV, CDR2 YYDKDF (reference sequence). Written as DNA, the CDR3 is TGTGCCACCAGCAGGTCAGACGGATCCTACGAGCAGTACTTC. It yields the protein CATSRSDGSYEQYF.

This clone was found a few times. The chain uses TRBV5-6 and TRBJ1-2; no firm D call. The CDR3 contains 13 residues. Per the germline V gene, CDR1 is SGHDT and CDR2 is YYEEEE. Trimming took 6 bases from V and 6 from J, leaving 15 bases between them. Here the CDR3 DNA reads TGTGCCAGCATTCGATCCAGAGCCAATGGCTACACCTTC. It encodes CASIRSRANGYTF.

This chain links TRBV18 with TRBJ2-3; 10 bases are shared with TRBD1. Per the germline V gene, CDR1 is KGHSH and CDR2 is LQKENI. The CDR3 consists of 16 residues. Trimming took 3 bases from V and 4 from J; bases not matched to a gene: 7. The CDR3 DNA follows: TGTGCCAGCTCACCGCCGGGACAGGGGATATCAGATACGCAGTATTTT. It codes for CASSPPGQGISDTQYF.

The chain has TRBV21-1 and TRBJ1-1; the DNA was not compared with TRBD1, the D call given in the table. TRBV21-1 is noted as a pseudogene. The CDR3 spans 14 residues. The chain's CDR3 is CASSNRDTNTEAFF. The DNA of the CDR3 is TGTGCCAGCAGCAACCGGGACACGAACACTGAAGCTTTCTTT.

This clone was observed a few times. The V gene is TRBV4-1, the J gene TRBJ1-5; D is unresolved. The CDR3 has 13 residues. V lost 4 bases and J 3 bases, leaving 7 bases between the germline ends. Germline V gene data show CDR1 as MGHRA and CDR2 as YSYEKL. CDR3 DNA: TGCGCCAGCAGCCTTCTCGACAATCAGCCCCAGCATTTT. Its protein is CASSLLDNQPQHF.

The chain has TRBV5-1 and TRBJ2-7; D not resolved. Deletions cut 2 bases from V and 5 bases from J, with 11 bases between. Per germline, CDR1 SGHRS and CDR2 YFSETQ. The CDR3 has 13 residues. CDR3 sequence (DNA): TGCGCCAGCAGCTTCTCTTCCAAGGACGAGCAGTACTTC. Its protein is CASSFSSKDEQYF.

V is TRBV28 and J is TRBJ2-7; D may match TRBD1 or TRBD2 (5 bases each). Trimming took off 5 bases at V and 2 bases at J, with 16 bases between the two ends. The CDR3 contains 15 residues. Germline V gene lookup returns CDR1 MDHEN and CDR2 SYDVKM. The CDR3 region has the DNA TGTGCCAGCAGTCGTGGGGACGGAAAAGCCTACGAGCAGTACTTC. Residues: CASSRGDGKAYEQYF.

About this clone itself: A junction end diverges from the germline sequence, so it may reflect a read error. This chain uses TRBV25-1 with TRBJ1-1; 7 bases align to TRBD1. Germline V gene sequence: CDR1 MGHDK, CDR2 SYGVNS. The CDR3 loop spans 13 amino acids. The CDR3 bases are TGTGCCAGCAGCCTTACAGGGGACACTGAAGTTTTCTTT. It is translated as CASSLTGDTEVFF.

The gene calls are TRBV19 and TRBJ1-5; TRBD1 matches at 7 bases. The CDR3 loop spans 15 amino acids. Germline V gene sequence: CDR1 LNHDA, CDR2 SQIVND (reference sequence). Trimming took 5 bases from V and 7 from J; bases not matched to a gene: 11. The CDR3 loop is CASSGLEGANQPQHF. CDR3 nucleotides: TGTGCCAGTAGTGGCCTCGAGGGGGCAAACCAGCCCCAGCATTTT.

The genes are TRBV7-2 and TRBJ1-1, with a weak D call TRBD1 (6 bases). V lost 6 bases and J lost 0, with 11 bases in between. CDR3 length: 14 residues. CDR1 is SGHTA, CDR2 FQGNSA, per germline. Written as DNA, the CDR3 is TGTGCCAGCAGGCCGGACAGCTTGAACACTGAAGCTTTCTTT. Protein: CASRPDSLNTEAFF.

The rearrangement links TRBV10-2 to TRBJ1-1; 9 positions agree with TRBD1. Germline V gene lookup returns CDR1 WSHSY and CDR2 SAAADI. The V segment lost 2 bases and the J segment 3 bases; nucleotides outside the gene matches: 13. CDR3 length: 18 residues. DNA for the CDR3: TGCGCCAGCAGTGAGCCTTACAGGGGGCGCAGGGTGGACACTGAAGCTTTCTTT. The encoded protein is CASSEPYRGRRVDTEAFF.

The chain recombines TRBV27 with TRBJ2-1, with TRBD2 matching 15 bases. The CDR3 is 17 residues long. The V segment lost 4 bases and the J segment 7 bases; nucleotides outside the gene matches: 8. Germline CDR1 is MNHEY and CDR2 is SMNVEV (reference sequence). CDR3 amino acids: CASSWTSGRATENEQFF. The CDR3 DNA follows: TGTGCCAGCAGTTGGACTAGCGGGAGGGCCACGGAAAATGAGCAGTTCTTC.

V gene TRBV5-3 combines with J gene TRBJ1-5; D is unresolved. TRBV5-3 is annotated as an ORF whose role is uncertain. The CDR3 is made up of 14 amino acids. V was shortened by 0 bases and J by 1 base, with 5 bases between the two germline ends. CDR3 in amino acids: CARSLVGSNQPQHF. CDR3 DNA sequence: TGTGCCAGAAGCTTGGTTGGGAGCAATCAGCCCCAGCATTTT.